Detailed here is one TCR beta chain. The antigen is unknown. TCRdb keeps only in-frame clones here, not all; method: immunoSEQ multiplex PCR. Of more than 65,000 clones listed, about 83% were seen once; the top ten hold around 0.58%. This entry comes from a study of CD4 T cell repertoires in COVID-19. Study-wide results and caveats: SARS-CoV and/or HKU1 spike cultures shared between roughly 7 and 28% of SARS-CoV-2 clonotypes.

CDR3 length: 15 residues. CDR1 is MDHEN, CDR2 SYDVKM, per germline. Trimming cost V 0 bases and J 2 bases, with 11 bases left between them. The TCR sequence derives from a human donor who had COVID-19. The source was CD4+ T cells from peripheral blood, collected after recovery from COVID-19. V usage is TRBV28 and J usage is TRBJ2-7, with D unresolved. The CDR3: CASSLWGRTTYEQYF. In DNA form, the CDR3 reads TGTGCCAGCAGTTTATGGGGCAGAACTACCTACGAGCAGTACTTC.